The 16 T cell receptor beta chains in this list originate from one sample, sequenced in a study of response to subunit inactivated influenza vaccine (dated by TCRdb to 2017 to 2018). Receptors were amplified or captured by RT-PCR. Sequencing relied on an Illumina HiSeq 2500. TCRdb took the public reads, trimmed them with fastp at Q25, ran MiXCR for clone calling and kept in-frame beta chains. Identical CDR3 protein sequences are pooled into one entry, listed with their most common genes and DNA. In this sample the table shows about 800,000 distinct CDR3 sequences, 21% of which occur a single time. Roughly 10% of the sample is held by the ten biggest clonotypes. Sequenced material: PBMCs from blood, taken 4 to 6 days after vaccination. The receptors derive from a man aged 45-60 years who received an inactivated influenza vaccine. Donor details come from another sample of the same person, matched by shared clones.

The CDR3 here is CSARASGTTSYEQYF. The CDR3 bases are TGCAGTGCTAGAGCCTCCGGGACGACCTCCTACGAGCAGTACTTC. The V gene is TRBV20-1, the J gene TRBJ2-7, with D perhaps TRBD1 or TRBD2 (5 bases each). The V end lost 1 base, the J end lost 0 bases, and 13 bases lay between the germline ends. The germline gives CDR1 DFQATT, CDR2 SNEGSKA (reference sequence). The CDR3 spans 15 residues.

This clonotype was picked up a small number of times. The chain uses TRBV4-2 and TRBJ1-1; 10 bases agree with TRBD1. Germline CDR1 and CDR2: LGHNA and YNFKEQ. The V and J ends lost 0 bases and 5 bases, in that order; junction bases with no gene match: 3. This CDR3 is built from 15 residues. The CDR3 protein is CASSQETGGQTEAFF. In nucleotides, the CDR3 is TGTGCCAGCAGCCAAGAGACAGGGGGCCAAACTGAAGCTTTCTTT.

The chain carries TRBV20-1 and TRBJ2-3; 8 nucleotides line up with TRBD2. CDR1 is DFQATT, CDR2 SNEGSKA, per germline (reference sequence). J gave up 2 bases and V 4 bases, and 2 bases lay outside the gene matches. The CDR3 is 13 amino acids. CDR3 bases: TGCAGTGCTAAGCGGGGGAACACAGATACGCAGTATTTT. Translation gives CSAKRGNTDTQYF.

The CDR3 nucleotides read TGCGCCAGCAGCCAAGATTTGACTAGCGGGGGGGCGGAGACCCAGTACTTC. Translated: CASSQDLTSGGAETQYF. The chain uses TRBV4-3 and TRBJ2-5, with 14 nucleotides matching TRBD2. V lost 0 bases to trimming and J lost 5 bases; unmatched junction nucleotides: 5. Germline V gives CDR1 LGHNA, CDR2 YSLEER. This CDR3 spans 17 amino acids.

V is TRBV7-9 and J is TRBJ2-5; no clear D. With 8 bases removed from V and 0 bases from J, the gap between germline ends came to 16 bases. This CDR3 comprises 15 residues. Germline CDR1 SEHNR, CDR2 FQNEAQ (reference sequence). The CDR3 protein is CASGTPGSDQETQYF. CDR3 DNA: TGTGCCAGCGGTACCCCGGGCAGCGACCAAGAGACCCAGTACTTC.

The chain uses TRBV6-5 and TRBJ2-1; 14 bases line up with TRBD2. Germline loops: CDR1 MNHEY, CDR2 SVGAGI. The CDR3 extends over 18 amino acids. V was pared by 4 bases and J by 2 bases, with 7 bases of the junction left unmatched. The DNA of the CDR3 is TGTGCCAGCAGTTCCCCAGGACTAGCGGGAGGAACCTACAATGAGCAGTTCTTC. Translation gives CASSSPGLAGGTYNEQFF.

There are many counts of this clonotype. In DNA form, the CDR3 reads TGTGCCAGCAGCTACGGACTAAAGATACAAGAGACCCAGTACTTC. Translation: CASSYGLKIQETQYF. The chain has TRBV7-2 and TRBJ2-5; D may be TRBD2 (6 bases). V was trimmed by 4 bases and J by 2 bases, leaving 14 bases between them. This CDR3 is 15 amino acids long. The germline V gene encodes CDR1 SGHTA and CDR2 FQGNSA.

The rearrangement links TRBV28 to TRBJ1-5; 8 bases map to TRBD1. Trimming cost V 6 bases and J 7 bases; bases outside gene matches: 11. Germline lookup yields CDR1 MDHEN and CDR2 SYDVKM. The CDR3 loop spans 15 amino acids. The CDR3 DNA reads TGTGCCAGCAGCTCGATGGACAGGGATGCCCAGCCCCAGCATTTT. Translated, it gives CASSSMDRDAQPQHF.

Only a few counts were recorded for this clonotype. The chain recombines TRBV21-1 with TRBJ2-1; TRBD1 was called by the table and not checked on the DNA. TRBV21-1 is a pseudogene. This CDR3 spans 16 amino acids. CDR3 bases: TGTGCCAGCAGCAAAGCTCCCCCAGGGGGTTGCAATGAGCAGTTCTTC. It translates to CASSKAPPGGCNEQFF.

V is TRBV29-1 and J is TRBJ2-3; 13 nucleotides match TRBD2. The CDR3 has 16 residues. The junction had 5 bases not matched to a gene; V was cut back by 0 bases and J by 5 bases. Per the germline V gene, CDR1 is SQVTM and CDR2 is ANQGSEA. CDR3 nucleotide sequence: TGCAGCGTTGAAGAAAGGACTAGCGGGAGTTTAGATACGCAGTATTTT. Its translation is CSVEERTSGSLDTQYF.

This clonotype has just a few counts. The CDR3 spells CASSLYPNQPQHF. The CDR3 region has the DNA TGTGCCAGCAGTTTATACCCCAATCAGCCCCAGCATTTT. The gene calls are TRBV27 and TRBJ1-5; D call uncertain. Germline CDR1 reads MNHEY; CDR2 reads SMNVEV (reference sequence). The V gene lost 1 base and the J gene lost 3 bases, with 4 bases spanning the gap. The CDR3 is 13 residues long.

The V call is TRBV18, the J call TRBJ2-3; no clear D gene. Germline loops: CDR1 KGHSH, CDR2 LQKENI. This CDR3 is built from 15 residues. V was clipped by 1 base and J by 2 bases, with 10 bases between them. The CDR3 spells CASSPQGWATDTQYF. The DNA of the CDR3 is TGTGCCAGCTCACCACAGGGCTGGGCCACAGATACGCAGTATTTT.

The V and J genes are TRBV15 and TRBJ2-5, with D unclear. Looked up from germline, CDR1 is LNHNV and CDR2 is YYDKDF (reference sequence). CDR3 length: 13 residues. V was shortened by 1 base and J by 5 bases, with 8 bases between the two germline ends. CDR3: CATSRALDETQYF. DNA for the CDR3: TGTGCCACCAGCAGAGCTTTGGACGAGACCCAGTACTTC.

This chain connects TRBV5-1 to TRBJ2-2; D gene ambiguous. Per the germline V gene, CDR1 is SGHRS and CDR2 is YFSETQ. CDR3 length: 13 amino acids. V was cut by 0 bases and J by 5 bases, with 5 bases left in between. CDR3 in amino acids: CASSLVMTGELFF. The CDR3 nucleotides read TGCGCCAGCAGCTTGGTGATGACCGGGGAGCTGTTTTTT.

The rearrangement uses TRBV20-1 and TRBJ2-5, with D maybe TRBD2 (6 bases). The CDR3 totals 14 residues. The germline V and J ends were trimmed by 3 bases and 5 bases, with 16 bases remaining between them. Germline V gives CDR1 DFQATT, CDR2 SNEGSKA (reference sequence). CDR3 nucleotides: TGCAGTGCTAGTGATCTCGGGGGTGGGGAGACCCAGTACTTC. It codes for CSASDLGGGETQYF.

The V and J genes are TRBV25-1 and TRBJ2-7, with 13 bases matching TRBD2. Germline V gives CDR1 MGHDK, CDR2 SYGVNS. The CDR3 is 14 amino acids. J lost 5 bases, V lost 5 bases, and 3 bases had no gene match. Here the CDR3 DNA reads TGTGCCAGCAGTCGGACTAGCGGGAGACACGAGCAGTACTTC. Translated: CASSRTSGRHEQYF.